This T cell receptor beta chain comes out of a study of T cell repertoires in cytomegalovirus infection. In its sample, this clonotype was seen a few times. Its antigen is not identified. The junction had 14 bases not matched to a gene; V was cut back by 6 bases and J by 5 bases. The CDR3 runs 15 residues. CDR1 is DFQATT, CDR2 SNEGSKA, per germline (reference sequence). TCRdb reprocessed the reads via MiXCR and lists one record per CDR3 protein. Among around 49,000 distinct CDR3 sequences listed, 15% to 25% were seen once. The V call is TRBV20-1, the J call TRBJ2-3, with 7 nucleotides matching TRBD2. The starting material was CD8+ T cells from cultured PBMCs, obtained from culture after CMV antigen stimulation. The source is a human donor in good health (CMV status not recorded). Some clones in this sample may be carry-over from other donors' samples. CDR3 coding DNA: TGCAGTGCAACCCTCCTAGCGGCAAGACGAGATACGCAGTATTTT. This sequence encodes CSATLLAARRDTQYF.